The source of this T cell receptor beta chain is a study of blood T cell repertoires in COVID-19. The V segment lost 1 base and the J segment 3 bases; nucleotides outside the gene matches: 5. CDR1 MNHEY and CDR2 SMNVEV come from the germline V gene (reference sequence). CDR3 length equals 16 residues. How the authors handled the data: Estimated nucleated cell counts came from reference gene primer amplification. Only in-frame clones appear in the TCRdb table, and some are missing; sequencing was by immunoSEQ multiplex PCR. That table furnishes V, J and clone size, whereas the DNA furnished D and trimming. This table has fewer than 100,000 clones, 86% appearing once.

The sequenced material came from peripheral blood. V usage is TRBV27 and J usage is TRBJ2-5, with 10 positions matching TRBD1. This TCR was sampled from a man aged 45-60 years with acute or convalescent COVID-19. The CDR3 DNA reads TGTGCCAGCAGTTTATGGAGGGGGACAGGGGAAGAGACCCAGTACTTC. Amino acid sequence: CASSLWRGTGEETQYF.